Reported below is one TCR beta chain. PCR primers comprised 60 Vbeta and 13 Jbeta primers. Sequenced by immunoSEQ multiplex PCR; TCRdb stores in-frame clones only, minus some. The repertoire has about 90,000 clones, 60% to 80% of them found once; the top ten carry about 2%. The sample belongs to a study of cytomegalovirus exposure and HLA in healthy donors. The ends were cut back, 0 bases at V and 6 bases at J, with 7 bases in the middle. Germline CDR1 reads SGHDT; CDR2 reads YYEEEE. This CDR3 has 12 amino acids. The sample taken for sequencing was PBMCs. The TCR comes from a boy aged 5-17 years in good health and CMV-seronegative. The chain has TRBV5-6 and TRBJ2-7; unclear D gene. CDR3 loop: CASSLGASEQYF. In DNA, the CDR3 is TGTGCCAGCAGCTTGGGGGCGAGCGAGCAGTACTTC.